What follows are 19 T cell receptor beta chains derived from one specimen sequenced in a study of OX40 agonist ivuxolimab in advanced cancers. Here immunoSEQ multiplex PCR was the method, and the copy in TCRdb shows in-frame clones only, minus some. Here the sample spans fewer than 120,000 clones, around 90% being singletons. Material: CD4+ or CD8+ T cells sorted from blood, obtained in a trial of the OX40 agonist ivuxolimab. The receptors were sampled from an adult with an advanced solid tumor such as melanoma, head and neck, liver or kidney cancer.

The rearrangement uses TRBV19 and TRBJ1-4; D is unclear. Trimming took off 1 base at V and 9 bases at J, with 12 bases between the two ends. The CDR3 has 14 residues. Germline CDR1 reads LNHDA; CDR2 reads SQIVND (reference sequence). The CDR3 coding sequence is TGTGCCAGTAGTATAGGCAGTGGCGGGCAAAAACTGTTTTTT. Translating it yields CASSIGSGGQKLFF.

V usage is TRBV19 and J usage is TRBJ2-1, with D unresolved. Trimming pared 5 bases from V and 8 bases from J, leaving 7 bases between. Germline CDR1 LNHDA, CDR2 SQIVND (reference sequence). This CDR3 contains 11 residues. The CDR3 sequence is CASSSRDEQFF. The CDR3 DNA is TGTGCCAGTAGTTCACGGGATGAGCAGTTCTTC.

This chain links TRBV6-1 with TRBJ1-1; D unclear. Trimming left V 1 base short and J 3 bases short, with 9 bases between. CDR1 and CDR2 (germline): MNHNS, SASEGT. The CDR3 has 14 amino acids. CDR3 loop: CASSEGHSDTEAFF. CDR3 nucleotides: TGTGCCAGCAGTGAAGGACATTCGGACACTGAAGCTTTCTTT.

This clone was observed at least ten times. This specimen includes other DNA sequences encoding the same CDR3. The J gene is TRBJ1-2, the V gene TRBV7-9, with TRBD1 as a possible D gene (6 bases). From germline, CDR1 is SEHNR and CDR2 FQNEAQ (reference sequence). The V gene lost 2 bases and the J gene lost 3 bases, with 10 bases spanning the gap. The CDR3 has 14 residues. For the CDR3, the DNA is TGTGCCAGCAGCTTATTGGGGGCGGACTATGGCTACACCTTC. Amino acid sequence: CASSLLGADYGYTF.

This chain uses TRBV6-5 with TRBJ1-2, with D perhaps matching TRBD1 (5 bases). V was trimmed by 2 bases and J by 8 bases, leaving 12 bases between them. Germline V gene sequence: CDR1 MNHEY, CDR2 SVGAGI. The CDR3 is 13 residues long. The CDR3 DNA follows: TGTGCCAGCAGTTACGGAGGGGATGGAGGCTACACCTTC. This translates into CASSYGGDGGYTF.

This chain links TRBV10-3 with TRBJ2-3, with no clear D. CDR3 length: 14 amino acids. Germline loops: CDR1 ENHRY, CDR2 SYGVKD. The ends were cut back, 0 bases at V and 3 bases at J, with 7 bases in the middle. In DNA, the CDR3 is TGTGCCATCAGTGAGTCTCTTGGGACAGATACGCAGTATTTT. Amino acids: CAISESLGTDTQYF.

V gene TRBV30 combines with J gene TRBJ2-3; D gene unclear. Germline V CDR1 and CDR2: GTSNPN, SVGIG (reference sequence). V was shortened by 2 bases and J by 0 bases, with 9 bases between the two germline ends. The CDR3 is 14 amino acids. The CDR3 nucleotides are TGTGCCTGGAGTTGGACGGTTAGCACAGATACGCAGTATTTT. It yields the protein CAWSWTVSTDTQYF.

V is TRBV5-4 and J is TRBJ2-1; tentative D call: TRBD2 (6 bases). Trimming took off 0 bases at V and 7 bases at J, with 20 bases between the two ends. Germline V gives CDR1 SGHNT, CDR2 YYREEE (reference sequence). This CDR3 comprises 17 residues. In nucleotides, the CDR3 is TGTGCCAGCAGCTTGGGATTCGAGCGGACGGGGAGGAATGAGCAGTTCTTC. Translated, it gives CASSLGFERTGRNEQFF.

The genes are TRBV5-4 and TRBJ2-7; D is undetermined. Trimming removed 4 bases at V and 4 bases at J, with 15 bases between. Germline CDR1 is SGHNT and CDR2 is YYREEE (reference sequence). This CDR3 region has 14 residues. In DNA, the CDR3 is TGTGCCAGCAGCCCAAGGACCGATGGGTACGAGCAGTACTTC. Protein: CASSPRTDGYEQYF.

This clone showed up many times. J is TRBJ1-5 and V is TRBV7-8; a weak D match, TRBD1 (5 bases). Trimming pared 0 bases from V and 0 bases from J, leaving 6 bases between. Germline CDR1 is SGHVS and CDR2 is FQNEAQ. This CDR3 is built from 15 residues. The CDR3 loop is CASSLAGDSNQPQHF. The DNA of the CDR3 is TGTGCCAGCAGCTTAGCAGGGGATAGCAATCAGCCCCAGCATTTT. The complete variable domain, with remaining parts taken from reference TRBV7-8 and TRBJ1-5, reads GAGVSQSPRYKVAKRGQDVALRCDPISGHVSLFWYQQALGQGPEFLTYFQNEAQLDKSGLPSDRFFAERPEGSVSTLKIQRTQQEDSAVYLCASSLAGDSNQPQHFGDGTRLSIL.

The CDR3 spells CATNRTPQETQYF. The CDR3 bases are TGTGCCACTAACCGGACTCCCCAAGAGACCCAGTACTTC. The gene calls are TRBV10-3 and TRBJ2-5; weak D call: TRBD2 (5 bases). Trimming took off 10 bases at V and 1 base at J, with 13 bases between the two ends. CDR3 length equals 13 residues. Germline-derived CDR1 and CDR2 are ENHRY and SYGVKD.

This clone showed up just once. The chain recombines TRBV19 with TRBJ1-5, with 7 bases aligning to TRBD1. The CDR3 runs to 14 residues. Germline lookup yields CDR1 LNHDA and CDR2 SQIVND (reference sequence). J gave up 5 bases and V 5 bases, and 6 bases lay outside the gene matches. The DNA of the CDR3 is TGTGCCAGTAGTCTTGGGACAGTTGATCAGCCCCAGCATTTT. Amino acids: CASSLGTVDQPQHF.

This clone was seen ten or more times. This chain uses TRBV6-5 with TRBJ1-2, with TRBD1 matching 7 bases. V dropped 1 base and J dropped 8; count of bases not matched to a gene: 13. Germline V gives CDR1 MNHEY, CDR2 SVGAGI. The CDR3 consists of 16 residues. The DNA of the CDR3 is TGTGCCAGCAGTTACTGGGTGAGGGGGCCAAGGAGAGGCTACACCTTC. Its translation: CASSYWVRGPRRGYTF.

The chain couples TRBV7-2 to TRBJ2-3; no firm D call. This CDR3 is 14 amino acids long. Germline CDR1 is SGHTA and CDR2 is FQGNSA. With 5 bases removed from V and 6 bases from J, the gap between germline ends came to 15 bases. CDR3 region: CASSRPTQSDTQYF. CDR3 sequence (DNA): TGTGCCAGCAGCCGACCCACCCAATCTGATACGCAGTATTTT. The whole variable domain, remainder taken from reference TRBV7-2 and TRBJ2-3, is GAGVSQSPSNKVTEKGKDVELRCDPISGHTALYWYRQSLGQGLEFLIYFQGNSAPDKSGLPSDRFSAERTGGSVSTLTIQRTQQEDSAVYLCASSRPTQSDTQYFGPGTRLTVL.

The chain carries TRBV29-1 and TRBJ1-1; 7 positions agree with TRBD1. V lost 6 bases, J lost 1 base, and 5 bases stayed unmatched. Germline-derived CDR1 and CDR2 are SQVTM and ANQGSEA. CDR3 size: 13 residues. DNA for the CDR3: TGCAGCGTCCGACAGGGTAAGAACACTGAAGCTTTCTTT. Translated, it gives CSVRQGKNTEAFF.

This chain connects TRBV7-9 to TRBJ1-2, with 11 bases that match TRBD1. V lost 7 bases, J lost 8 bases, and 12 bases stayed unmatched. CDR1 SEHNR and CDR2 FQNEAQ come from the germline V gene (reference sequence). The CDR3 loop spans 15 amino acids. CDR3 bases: TGTGCCAGCATTAAGGACAGGGGGCGGCTTCGAGGCTACACCTTC. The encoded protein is CASIKDRGRLRGYTF.

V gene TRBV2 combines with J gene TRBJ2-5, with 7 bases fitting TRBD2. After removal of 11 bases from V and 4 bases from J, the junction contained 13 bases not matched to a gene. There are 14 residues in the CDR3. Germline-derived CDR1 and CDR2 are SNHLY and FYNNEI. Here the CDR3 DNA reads TGTGCCGTCAGGACTAGTAAGGGTAGAGAGACCCAGTACTTC. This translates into CAVRTSKGRETQYF.

The CDR3 region is CASSLGGDTSYEQYF. CDR3 in DNA: TGTGCCAGCAGCTTAGGTGGGGACACGTCCTACGAGCAGTACTTC. The V call is TRBV7-8, the J call TRBJ2-7, with D perhaps matching TRBD1 (6 bases). Trimming pared 1 base from V and 1 base from J, leaving 11 bases between. CDR3 length: 15 residues. Germline CDR1 SGHVS, CDR2 FQNEAQ.

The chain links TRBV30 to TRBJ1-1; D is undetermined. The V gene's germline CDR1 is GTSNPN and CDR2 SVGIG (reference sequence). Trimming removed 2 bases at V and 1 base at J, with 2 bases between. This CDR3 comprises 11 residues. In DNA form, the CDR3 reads TGTGCCTGGAGTCGGAACACTGAAGCTTTCTTT. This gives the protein CAWSRNTEAFF.